This TCR beta chain was recovered during a study of cytomegalovirus exposure and HLA in healthy donors. Germline V gives CDR1 SGHTA, CDR2 FQGTGA. CDR3 length: 15 amino acids. V lost 4 bases, J lost 1 base, and 3 bases stayed unmatched. TCRdb's copy holds only in-frame clones and misses some; the assay was immunoSEQ multiplex PCR. The table records 150,000 to 200,000 clones, around 96% of them present only once. This receptor was obtained from a young woman in good health and CMV-seronegative. Sample: PBMCs. The chain recombines TRBV7-3 with TRBJ1-3, with 8 bases aligning to TRBD1. The CDR3, as DNA: TGTGCCAGCAGCTCCGGGACAGGATCTGGAAACACCATATATTTT. It specifies CASSSGTGSGNTIYF. The entire variable domain, with the rest obtained from reference TRBV7-3 and TRBJ1-3, is as follows: GAGVSQTPSNKVTEKGKYVELRCDPISGHTALYWYRQSLGQGPEFLIYFQGTGAADDSGLPNDRFFAVRPEGSVSTLKIQRTERGDSAVYLCASSSGTGSGNTIYFGEGSWLTVV.